Listed below are T cell receptor beta chains from one sample, sequenced in a study of PD-1 blockade in classical Hodgkin lymphoma. Measured with immunoSEQ multiplex PCR; TCRdb has only the in-frame clones, and not every one. Of some 110,000 clones in the sample, roughly 90% are singletons; the top ten hold around a fifth. The material was peripheral blood mononuclear cells (PBMCs), obtained before the fourth cycle of nivolumab. Source of these receptors: a human donor with classical Hodgkin lymphoma. Both conserved end residues are part of each CDR3. The D gene is left open where the match is weak. Rows may omit the clone size; those that give it use once, few, many or a size class.

CDR3 DNA: TGTGCCAGCTCAGTGATGAGTACTGGAAACACCATATATTTT
CDR3 protein: CASSVMSTGNTIYF
D gene: -
clone size: -
V gene: TRBV6-1
J gene: TRBJ1-3

CDR3 DNA: TGCGCCAGCACCTCCGGGACTACCGGGGAGCTGTTTTTT
CDR3 protein: CASTSGTTGELFF
D gene: -
clone size: -
V gene: TRBV10-2
J gene: TRBJ2-2

CDR3 DNA: TGCAGCGTGAAGGGGGCCGTGACTGAAGCTTTCTTT
CDR3 protein: CSVKGAVTEAFF
D gene: TRBD1
clone size: -
V gene: TRBV29-1
J gene: TRBJ1-1

CDR3 DNA: TGTGCCAGCAGTGACTTTGACAGTTTCACAGATACGCAGTATTTT
CDR3 protein: CASSDFDSFTDTQYF
D gene: -
clone size: -
V gene: TRBV2
J gene: TRBJ2-3

CDR3 DNA: TGTGCCAGCAGTTTATTCCCGGACTACACCTACGAGCAGTACTTC
CDR3 protein: CASSLFPDYTYEQYF
D gene: -
clone size: -
V gene: TRBV27
J gene: TRBJ2-7

CDR3 DNA: TGTGCCAGCAGCGTGGATGGCAGAGATAGCAATCAGCCCCAGCATTTT
CDR3 protein: CASSVDGRDSNQPQHF
D gene: -
clone size: -
V gene: TRBV9
J gene: TRBJ1-5

CDR3 DNA: TGTGCCAGCAGTTACTCGACGGAATACTACGAGCAGTACTTC
CDR3 protein: CASSYSTEYYEQYF
D gene: -
clone size: once
V gene: TRBV6-5
J gene: TRBJ2-7

CDR3 DNA: TGTGCCAGCAGCTTAGGGGCGGGACCCAATAGCAATCAGCCCCAGCATTTT
CDR3 protein: CASSLGAGPNSNQPQHF
D gene: -
clone size: -
V gene: TRBV7-2
J gene: TRBJ1-5

CDR3 DNA: TGTGCCAGCAGCTTCGATAGGGTTACCGGGGAGCTGTTTTTT
CDR3 protein: CASSFDRVTGELFF
D gene: -
clone size: -
V gene: TRBV7-2
J gene: TRBJ2-2

CDR3 DNA: TGTGCCAGCAGCTTGTCAGGGGGCAATCAGCCCCAGCATTTT
CDR3 protein: CASSLSGGNQPQHF
D gene: -
clone size: -
V gene: TRBV7-2
J gene: TRBJ1-5

CDR3 DNA: TGTGCCAGCAGTTTGGCGGTAAATCAGCCCCAGCATTTT
CDR3 protein: CASSLAVNQPQHF
D gene: -
clone size: -
V gene: TRBV27
J gene: TRBJ1-5

CDR3 DNA: TGTGCCAGCAGCGTTGAGACAGGGTCTGGAAACACCATATATTTT
CDR3 protein: CASSVETGSGNTIYF
D gene: TRBD1
clone size: -
V gene: TRBV9
J gene: TRBJ1-3

CDR3 DNA: TGCGCCAGCAGTATCTGGCGGAGACGCCCAGATACGCAGTATTTT
CDR3 protein: CASSIWRRRPDTQYF
D gene: -
clone size: once
V gene: TRBV4-3
J gene: TRBJ2-3

CDR3 DNA: TGTGCCAGTAGACAGGGGATATTGACAGATACGCAGTATTTT
CDR3 protein: CASRQGILTDTQYF
D gene: TRBD1
clone size: -
V gene: TRBV19
J gene: TRBJ2-3

CDR3 DNA: TGTGCCAGCACCACACTCGGGACAGGGGGAAACACCATATATTTT
CDR3 protein: CASTTLGTGGNTIYF
D gene: TRBD1
clone size: once
V gene: TRBV4-2
J gene: TRBJ1-3

CDR3 DNA: TGTGCCAGCAGTGACCCGGGACTGAGTCCGCGCTACACCTTC
CDR3 protein: CASSDPGLSPRYTF
D gene: -
clone size: few
V gene: TRBV6-1
J gene: TRBJ1-2

CDR3 DNA: TGCGCCAGCAGGGTAGGGAGTGAGAATCAGCCCCAGCATTTT
CDR3 protein: CASRVGSENQPQHF
D gene: -
clone size: -
V gene: TRBV10-2
J gene: TRBJ1-5

CDR3 DNA: TGTGCCAGCAGCTTGGAGGGGGCTGGCTACACCTTC
CDR3 protein: CASSLEGAGYTF
D gene: TRBD1
clone size: -
V gene: TRBV5-5
J gene: TRBJ1-2

CDR3 DNA: TGTGCCAGCAGCAAAGATACGCAGTATTTT
CDR3 protein: CASSKDTQYF
D gene: -
clone size: -
V gene: TRBV11-2
J gene: TRBJ2-3

CDR3 DNA: TGCGCCAGCAGCTTGGATCTTAGCGGGAGTTCGAACACCGGGGAGCTGTTTTTT
CDR3 protein: CASSLDLSGSSNTGELFF
D gene: TRBD2
clone size: once
V gene: TRBV5-1
J gene: TRBJ2-2

CDR3 DNA: TGTGCCAGCAGCCCCAGAGGGACTAATTCCCGCACAGATACGCAGTATTTT
CDR3 protein: CASSPRGTNSRTDTQYF
D gene: TRBD2
clone size: -
V gene: TRBV7-9
J gene: TRBJ2-3

CDR3 DNA: TGTGCCAGTAGCCTACAGGGGTTGAACACTGAAGCTTTCTTT
CDR3 protein: CASSLQGLNTEAFF
D gene: TRBD1
clone size: once
V gene: TRBV19
J gene: TRBJ1-1

CDR3 DNA: TGTGCCAGCAGTTTCGCCAAAGAGCGGGACCGCCAGTTCTTC
CDR3 protein: CASSFAKERDRQFF
D gene: TRBD2
clone size: -
V gene: TRBV27
J gene: TRBJ2-1

CDR3 DNA: TGTGCCAGTAGTATGCGTGGGAGCACAGATACGCAGTATTTT
CDR3 protein: CASSMRGSTDTQYF
D gene: -
clone size: -
V gene: TRBV19
J gene: TRBJ2-3

CDR3 DNA: TGTGCCAGCAGCTTGCTTCAGAGCTCCTACGAGCAGTACTTC
CDR3 protein: CASSLLQSSYEQYF
D gene: -
clone size: -
V gene: TRBV5-6
J gene: TRBJ2-7

CDR3 DNA: TGTGCCAGCTCACCAAACTCCGCTGCGGAGGAGCTGTTTTTT
CDR3 protein: CASSPNSAAEELFF
D gene: -
clone size: once
V gene: TRBV18
J gene: TRBJ2-2

CDR3 DNA: TGCGCCAGCAGCCAAGATTACGCCACATCATCTGGAAACACCATATATTTT
CDR3 protein: CASSQDYATSSGNTIYF
D gene: -
clone size: -
V gene: TRBV4-1
J gene: TRBJ1-3

CDR3 DNA: TGTGCCAGCAGCTTAGAGAGAGCGGGTCAGCCCCAGCATTTT
CDR3 protein: CASSLERAGQPQHF
D gene: -
clone size: -
V gene: TRBV7-2
J gene: TRBJ1-5

CDR3 DNA: TGTGCCATCAGTGAGGGTAGACCCGGGGAGTATGAGCAGTTCTTC
CDR3 protein: CAISEGRPGEYEQFF
D gene: -
clone size: -
V gene: TRBV10-3
J gene: TRBJ2-1

CDR3 DNA: TGCAGCGCCGACAAGGGGGCGAGCACAGATACGCAGTATTTT
CDR3 protein: CSADKGASTDTQYF
D gene: TRBD1
clone size: -
V gene: TRBV29-1
J gene: TRBJ2-3

CDR3 DNA: TGCGCCAGTAGCGGGACAGGGAACTACGAGCAGTACTTC
CDR3 protein: CASSGTGNYEQYF
D gene: -
clone size: -
V gene: TRBV5-1
J gene: TRBJ2-7

CDR3 DNA: TGTGCCTGGAGGGTAGGGGACAGAGCCTACGAGCAGTACTTC
CDR3 protein: CAWRVGDRAYEQYF
D gene: TRBD1
clone size: -
V gene: TRBV30
J gene: TRBJ2-7

CDR3 DNA: TGTGCCAGCAGCCGCCTAACTAGCGGGAGGGCCTCCTACGAGCAGTACTTC
CDR3 protein: CASSRLTSGRASYEQYF
D gene: TRBD2
clone size: -
V gene: TRBV5-6
J gene: TRBJ2-7

CDR3 DNA: TGTGCCAGCAGCTCTAAGAGAAAAAACTCCTACAATGAGCAGTTCTTC
CDR3 protein: CASSSKRKNSYNEQFF
D gene: -
clone size: -
V gene: TRBV5-4
J gene: TRBJ2-1

CDR3 DNA: TGTGCCAGCAGTCCCGGACCCAATCAGCCCCAGCATTTT
CDR3 protein: CASSPGPNQPQHF
D gene: -
clone size: -
V gene: TRBV6-5
J gene: TRBJ1-5

CDR3 DNA: TGTGCCAGCAGCCGAGGGACAGGGAAGGAGTACTTC
CDR3 protein: CASSRGTGKEYF
D gene: TRBD1
clone size: -
V gene: TRBV5-4
J gene: TRBJ2-7

CDR3 DNA: TGTGCCACCAGCAGCGGATTCTACGAGCAGTACTTC
CDR3 protein: CATSSGFYEQYF
D gene: -
clone size: -
V gene: TRBV15
J gene: TRBJ2-7

CDR3 DNA: TGTGCCAGCAGTTTGGAACACGGTCCCCACGAGCAGTACTTC
CDR3 protein: CASSLEHGPHEQYF
D gene: -
clone size: once
V gene: TRBV27
J gene: TRBJ2-7

CDR3 DNA: TGTGCCGGTCGAGGACCGGCTTCCTACGAGCAGTACTTC
CDR3 protein: CAGRGPASYEQYF
D gene: -
clone size: -
V gene: TRBV6-1
J gene: TRBJ2-7

CDR3 DNA: TGTGCCAGCAGCTTAGGGCCGGGAGGCGAGCAGTACTTC
CDR3 protein: CASSLGPGGEQYF
D gene: TRBD2
clone size: -
V gene: TRBV7-9
J gene: TRBJ2-7

CDR3 DNA: TGTGCCAGCTCACCGACTAGCGGGATGACTACCGGGGAGCTGTTTTTT
CDR3 protein: CASSPTSGMTTGELFF
D gene: TRBD2
clone size: -
V gene: TRBV18
J gene: TRBJ2-2

CDR3 DNA: TGTGCCAGCAGCTTCCCCTCTGGAAACACCATATATTTT
CDR3 protein: CASSFPSGNTIYF
D gene: -
clone size: -
V gene: TRBV11-2
J gene: TRBJ1-3

CDR3 DNA: TGTGCCAGCAGTTCCGCGATGGGGGGCACAGATACGCAGTATTTT
CDR3 protein: CASSSAMGGTDTQYF
D gene: -
clone size: -
V gene: TRBV28
J gene: TRBJ2-3

CDR3 DNA: TGTGCCAGCAGTTTACAGGGTCCCTACGAGCAGTACTTC
CDR3 protein: CASSLQGPYEQYF
D gene: -
clone size: -
V gene: TRBV27
J gene: TRBJ2-7

CDR3 DNA: TGTGCCAGCGCGATGGACCGCAGCACAGATACGCAGTATTTT
CDR3 protein: CASAMDRSTDTQYF
D gene: -
clone size: -
V gene: TRBV2
J gene: TRBJ2-3

CDR3 DNA: TGTGCCAGCAGCTTAGCGTCGGTCGGAGGACTAGCGGGCCAGGGGACCCAGTACTTC
CDR3 protein: CASSLASVGGLAGQGTQYF
D gene: TRBD2
clone size: -
V gene: TRBV7-2
J gene: TRBJ2-5

CDR3 DNA: TGCGCCAGCAGCTTGGACCCAGGCCCCTACTTCTCAACTAGCACAGATACGCAGTATTTT
CDR3 protein: CASSLDPGPYFSTSTDTQYF
D gene: -
clone size: -
V gene: TRBV5-1
J gene: TRBJ2-3

CDR3 DNA: TGTGCCAGCAACCCAGGGGTCTACGAGCAGTACTTC
CDR3 protein: CASNPGVYEQYF
D gene: -
clone size: -
V gene: TRBV11-2
J gene: TRBJ2-7

CDR3 DNA: TGCAGCGTTGCGGTTGGGGGACCGGTACGGTATGGCTACACCTTC
CDR3 protein: CSVAVGGPVRYGYTF
D gene: -
clone size: -
V gene: TRBV29-1
J gene: TRBJ1-2

CDR3 DNA: TGTGCCAGCAGCCCCTTCGACGCTAACTATGGCTACACCTTC
CDR3 protein: CASSPFDANYGYTF
D gene: -
clone size: once
V gene: TRBV5-6
J gene: TRBJ1-2